The present entry profiles one T cell receptor beta chain with its context. Its antigen is currently not known. There are no base qualities to consult, and no much larger clone falls within one base. This entry belongs to a study of siplizumab effects on memory and regulatory T cells (dated by TCRdb to the late 2010s). For the study in its entirety: The effect of the anti-CD2 antibody siplizumab on alloreactive T-cell subsets was examined in allogeneic mixed lymphocyte reactions constructed from human PBMCs. Findings and caveats that apply to the study as a whole: Among mappable alloreactive CD4+ clones, the Treg-derived fraction averaged approximately 72% with siplizumab versus roughly 25% in control reactions. Unstimulated naive T cells appeared to be more diverse than memory T cells, and naive cells seemed to make a substantial contribution to the alloresponse. The cumulative frequency of alloreactive sequences traceable to unstimulated CD4+ memory T cells was significantly reduced by siplizumab. Because sequences at frequencies below about 10^-5 were poorly captured, only a minor fraction of alloreactive clones could be mapped back to unstimulated subsets. The suppressive function of proliferating Tregs from siplizumab cultures was not functionally confirmed. A naive or memory phenotype could not be assigned to roughly 75-97% of proliferating CD4+ or CD8+ clones.

In addition, sequencing in three donor pairs included unstimulated CD8+ effector memory subsets alongside CD4+ naive, CD8+ naive, CD8+ TEMRA and CD4+ memory subsets. Sorted unstimulated T cells, along with proliferating T cells recovered from mixed lymphocyte reactions, underwent TCRbeta CDR3 sequencing. Fresh whole blood from 9 to 11 HLA-typed healthy donors was used as the source from which PBMCs were isolated. The library was made by the immunoSEQ multiplex PCR assay. Some 100,000 TCR templates per sample were assayed by the deep sequencing platform. Genomic DNA extracted from sorted T cells was used for TCRbeta CDR3 sequencing. Turning to the authors' computational methods: The R programming language was used for clonal analysis of TCRbeta CDR3 data. Comparing unstimulated samples against CFSE-low samples taken after the reaction was how alloreactive CD4+ and CD8+ clones were defined. Alloreactive CD4+ clones were assigned to regulatory or non-regulatory origin by matching sequences to sorted unstimulated Treg and non-Treg repertoires. TCRdb obtained this table from immuneACCESS and retained in-frame rearrangements with V and J assigned. These tables miss some clones; where compared with another copy, unresolved V genes account for less than half of the shortfall, and the remainder is unexplained. V and J calls plus clone size are reproduced from that table; the DNA served to infer D and trimming. The sample table holds 26,000 or so clones, of which approximately 80% were seen once. Around 23% of the sample is in the top ten clones.

The source of this sequence is a human donor in good health. The specimen was memory CD4+ T cells sorted from blood. Per the publication, the cell subset or site label means: unstimulated CD4+ memory T cells.

This receptor has the CDR3 CASSFRGLGGEKLFF. The bases read TGTGCCAGCAGTTTTCGTGGACTTGGAGGGGAAAAACTGTTTTTT. The chain is encoded by TRBV28 joined to TRBJ1-4, with the D gene uncertain. The germline ends are 16 bases apart after V is trimmed by 3 bases and J by 8 bases. The cysteine opens and the phenylalanine closes a CDR3 of 15 amino acids. Left in the record is the CDR3 DNA by itself, 45 bases read in frame from the first base. Looking up the germline V gene yields CDR1 MDHEN and CDR2 SYDVKM.